A selection of T cell receptor beta chains follows, all from one sample in a study of CD8+CD57+ T cells in acquired aplastic anemia. Each CDR3 protein gets one entry after TCRdb re-called the reads with MiXCR. The sample consists of roughly 420,000 distinct CDR3 sequences, around 68% of them appearing once. Input material: sorted CD4+, CD8+, or CD8+CD57+ T cells (not recorded which) from PBMCs. The receptors derive from a human donor in good health, serving as a control. CDR3s include the opening cysteine and the closing phenylalanine or tryptophan. D genes are given only for firm matches. The size field is filled for only some rows; it gives once, few, many or a size class.

D	size	J	V	DNA	CDR3
TRBD1	once	TRBJ2-1	TRBV9	TGTGCCAGCAGTGCCGGGACAGGGGTCAAAGCAGAGCAGTTCTTC	CASSAGTGVKAEQFF
TRBD2	NA	TRBJ2-5	TRBV20-1	TGCAGTGCTACCCTTAGCGGGGGGCAAAAAGAGACCCAGTACTTC	CSATLSGGQKETQYF
NA	NA	TRBJ2-7	TRBV24-1	TGTGCCACCAGAGGAGCAGGCTCCTACGAGCAGTACTTC	CATRGAGSYEQYF
TRBD2	NA	TRBJ2-5	TRBV2	TGTGCCGGCGGCGTTTTAGCGGGGGTCCCGGGGGATACGCAGTATTTC	CAGGVLAGVPGDTQYF
NA	NA	TRBJ2-3	TRBV12-3/TRBV12-4	TGTGCCAGCAGTTTACTTCGGGGAGGTGAGCAGTATTTT	CASSLLRGGEQYF
NA	NA	TRBJ2-2	TRBV18	TGTGCCAGCTCACCGGGGGACTCCGGGGAGCTGTTTTTT	CASSPGDSGELFF
TRBD1	many	TRBJ2-3	TRBV19	TGTGCCAGTAGTATACTTGGACAGGGGGCAGCGGCAGATACGCAGTATTTT	CASSILGQGAAADTQYF
TRBD1	NA	TRBJ2-7	TRBV5-4	TGTGCCAGCAGCTTGGCCGGGACAGGGAGTTACGAGCAGTACTTC	CASSLAGTGSYEQYF
TRBD1	many	TRBJ1-6	TRBV5-1	TGCGCCAGCAGGACCGGGACAGATAATTCACCCCTCCACTTT	CASRTGTDNSPLHF
NA	many	TRBJ1-1	TRBV4-1	TGCGCCAGCAGCCAAGGGGACACGAACACTGAAGCTTTCTTT	CASSQGDTNTEAFF
NA	NA	TRBJ1-3	TRBV7-2	TGTGCCAGCAGGCTAAGATATGGAAGCAATCTATATTTT	CASRLRYGSNLYF
NA	NA	TRBJ2-3	TRBV9	TGTGCCAGCAGCTCGCCCCAGGGGGGGGGAACAGAACCGCAGTATTTT	CASSSPQGGGTEPQYF
NA	NA	TRBJ2-7	TRBV9	TGTGCCAGCAGCCGACCGGACGCCTCCGGGGATTCACACTTC	CASSRPDASGDSHF
NA	NA	TRBJ2-7	TRBV20-1	TGCAGCGCTAGAGGTTACGGTCACGAGCAGTACTTC	CSARGYGHEQYF
NA	NA	TRBJ1-2	TRBV20-1	TGCAGTGCTACTTATGCGGGAGGCTACACCTTC	CSATYAGGYTF
NA	NA	TRBJ2-1	TRBV29-1	TGCAGCGTTATCGCCTACAATGAGCAGTTCTTC	CSVIAYNEQFF
TRBD1	NA	TRBJ1-6	TRBV5-1	TGTGCCAGCAGCGAAGACAGGGACAGGGCACCCCTCCACTTT	CASSEDRDRAPLHF
NA	once	TRBJ1-2	TRBV29-1	TGCAGCGTTGAGGGACGGGACTATGGCTACACCTTC	CSVEGRDYGYTF
NA	once	TRBJ2-1	TRBV5-1	TGCGCCAGCAGCTCAGGGACTGCGGCAGATACGCAGTTCTTC	CASSSGTAADTQFF
NA	many	TRBJ1-1	TRBV20-1	TGCAGTGCTAGAGGGGGAGGGGGAAGCTTAACTGAAGCTTTCTTT	CSARGGGGSLTEAFF
TRBD1	many	TRBJ1-5	TRBV11-3	TGTGCCAGCAGCTTAGAGGGCCGGACAGGGTACGTAGGCAATCAGCCCCAGCATTTT	CASSLEGRTGYVGNQPQHF
NA	NA	TRBJ2-7	TRBV20-1	TGCAGTGCTATAGCTCCAGCGTCACTTAACCAGTACTTC	CSAIAPASLNQYF
NA	NA	TRBJ1-5	TRBV5-1	TGCGCCAGCAGCCGGGACGAAGCACTGATGCCCCAGCATTTT	CASSRDEALMPQHF
NA	NA	TRBJ2-6	TRBV4-3	TGCGCCAGCAGCCAAGATCGGCGGGGGCCCTCTGGGGCCAACGTCCTGACTTTC	CASSQDRRGPSGANVLTF
TRBD1	once	TRBJ1-2	TRBV19	TGTGCCAGCACCTCCGGGACAGGGGCTTGCTATGCCTACACCTTC	CASTSGTGACYAYTF
NA	NA	TRBJ2-7	TRBV12-3/TRBV12-4	TGTGCCAGCAGATTGGGTTCCGAGCAGTACTTC	CASRLGSEQYF
NA	NA	TRBJ1-6	TRBV9	TGTGCCAGCAGCCACCAGACCGTAGGGCGATCTTCACCCCTCCACTTT	CASSHQTVGRSSPLHF
NA	NA	TRBJ1-1	TRBV20-1	TGCAGTGCTAGAGGGGGAGGAGCTGAAGCTTTCTTT	CSARGGGAEAFF
TRBD1	many	TRBJ2-3	TRBV7-2	TGTGCCAGCAGCTTGCAGGGGGCAGATACGCAGTATTTT	CASSLQGADTQYF
TRBD2	once	TRBJ2-7	TRBV20-1	TGCAGTGCTAGAGTCGCGGGGGAGGAGAGATACGAGCAGTACTTC	CSARVAGEERYEQYF
NA	NA	TRBJ1-1	TRBV12-3/TRBV12-4	TGTGCCAGCAGCTTAAATTGCGACAACACTGAAGCTTTCTTT	CASSLNCDNTEAFF
TRBD1	NA	TRBJ2-3	TRBV2	TGTGCCAGCAAGACAGGGACCGCAGATACGCAGTATTTT	CASKTGTADTQYF
TRBD2	NA	TRBJ2-7	TRBV9	TGTGCCAGCAGTCCCGGGACTAGCGGGGGGTACTCCTACGAGCAGTACTTC	CASSPGTSGGYSYEQYF
NA	NA	TRBJ2-7	TRBV5-1	TGTGCCAGCAGCCAAGACAGTCACTCTGGGCAGTACTTC	CASSQDSHSGQYF
NA	NA	TRBJ1-1	TRBV10-3	TGTGCCATCAGTGAGGCTACAGGGAGGAACACTGAAGCTTTCTTT	CAISEATGRNTEAFF
TRBD2	many	TRBJ2-5	TRBV19	TGTGCCAGTAGTATCCGGGGGGGGGCCGCGGAGACCCAGTACTTC	CASSIRGGAAETQYF
NA	NA	TRBJ1-1	TRBV7-2	TGTGCCAGCAGTGATCAGTGCAAGCGGAACACTGAAGATTTCTTT	CASSDQCKRNTEDFF
NA	NA	TRBJ2-2	TRBV19	TGTGCCAGTAGTATCGGCCACAATTCACCCCTCCACTTTTTT	CASSIGHNSPLHFF
NA	NA	TRBJ2-7	TRBV7-3	TGTGCCAGCAGCTTAAGGCCGAACGAGCAATACTTC	CASSLRPNEQYF
NA	NA	TRBJ2-7	TRBV9	TGTGCCAGCAGCGTATCCTCACAGGGCACACAGCATCACTTC	CASSVSSQGTQHHF
NA	few	TRBJ2-7	TRBV7-3	TGTGCCAGCAGCTTGGGTAGGGGTGCCTACGAGCAGTACTTC	CASSLGRGAYEQYF
NA	NA	TRBJ1-4	TRBV19	TGTGCCAGTAGTATTGACGCTAATGAAAAACTGTTTTTT	CASSIDANEKLFF
NA	NA	TRBJ2-1	TRBV5-1	TGTGCCAGCAGTTGGGCTCGGGACTGGGGGAGTGATGAGCAGTTCTTC	CASSWARDWGSDEQFF
TRBD1	NA	TRBJ1-5	TRBV6-5	TGTGCCAGCAGTTGGGGACAGAATCAGCCCCAGCATTTT	CASSWGQNQPQHF
TRBD1	NA	TRBJ2-1	TRBV5-1	TGCGCCAGCAGCATAGGGGCAGGGGGCAATGAGCAGTTCTTC	CASSIGAGGNEQFF
TRBD1	NA	TRBJ2-1	TRBV5-1	TGCGCCAGCAGCCAGGACAGGGACTACAATGAGCAGTTCTTC	CASSQDRDYNEQFF
NA	NA	TRBJ1-1	TRBV2	TGTGCCAGCAGCTTGGCCAGGGGTGCGGACACTGTCGTTTTTTTT	CASSLARGADTVVFF
NA	NA	TRBJ1-1	TRBV12-3/TRBV12-4	TGTGCCAGCAGCTCACTCGACTTAGGACTTTCCTACGCCGAAGCTTTCTTT	CASSSLDLGLSYAEAFF
NA	few	TRBJ2-3	TRBV24-1	TGTGCCACCAGTGATCCGAGCACAGATACGCAGTATTTT	CATSDPSTDTQYF
NA	NA	TRBJ1-6	TRBV5-4	TGTGCCAGCAGCAACGAACAGTGGTTTTCGTCACCCCTCCACTTT	CASSNEQWFSSPLHF
NA	few	TRBJ1-1	TRBV10-2	TGCGCCAGTAGCGACGGGAACTCTGGAAACACTGAAGCTTTCTTT	CASSDGNSGNTEAFF
TRBD2	many	TRBJ2-5	TRBV5-8	TGTGCCAGCAGAGCGGGGGGGGGTGAGACCCAGTACTTC	CASRAGGGETQYF
TRBD1	once	TRBJ2-2	TRBV7-3	TGTGCCAGCAGCTTAGGGGACAGGACTGAAAAACTGTTTCTGTTTTTT	CASSLGDRTEKLFLFF
NA	once	TRBJ2-2	TRBV7-2	TGTGCCAGCAGCTTAACGGGGCCCGGGGAGCTGTTTTTT	CASSLTGPGELFF